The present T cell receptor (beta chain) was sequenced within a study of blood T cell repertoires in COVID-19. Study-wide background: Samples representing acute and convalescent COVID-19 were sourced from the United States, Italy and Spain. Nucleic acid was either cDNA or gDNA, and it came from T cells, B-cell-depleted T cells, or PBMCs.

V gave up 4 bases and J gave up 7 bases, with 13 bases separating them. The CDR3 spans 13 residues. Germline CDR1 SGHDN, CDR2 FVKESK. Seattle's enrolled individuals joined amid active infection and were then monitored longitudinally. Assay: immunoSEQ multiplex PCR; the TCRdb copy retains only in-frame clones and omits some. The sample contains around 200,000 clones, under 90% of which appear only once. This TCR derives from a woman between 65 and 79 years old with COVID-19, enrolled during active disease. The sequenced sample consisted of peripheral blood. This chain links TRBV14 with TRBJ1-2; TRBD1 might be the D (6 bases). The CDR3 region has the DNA TGTGCCAGCAGCCCTCGGCTACAGGGTGGCTACACCTTC. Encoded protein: CASSPRLQGGYTF.